This entry lists 18 T cell receptor beta chains sequenced from one sample in a study of control samples from healthy donors and cancer patients. The assay was immunoSEQ multiplex PCR, and TCRdb's table has in-frame clones only and misses some. Of 100,000 or so clones in the sample, 92% were seen once. The sequenced material came from blood. The receptors were sampled from a woman in her late teens or twenties in good health.

This clone has a single count. This chain joins TRBV7-2 and TRBJ1-1; 8 nucleotides match TRBD1. Trimming at V came to 1 base and at J to 5 bases, leaving 0 bases not matched to a gene. Per germline, CDR1 SGHTA and CDR2 FQGNSA. This CDR3 contains 13 residues. The CDR3 loop reads CASSLGDRTEAFF. The CDR3 region has the DNA TGTGCCAGCAGCTTAGGGGACAGGACTGAAGCTTTCTTT.

This clone was observed a single time. This sequence joins TRBV9 and TRBJ2-2, with 8 bases matching TRBD2. V lost 3 bases, J lost 4 bases, and 8 bases stayed unmatched. The CDR3 contains 16 residues. CDR1 SGDLS and CDR2 YYNGEE come from the germline V gene. The CDR3 DNA reads as TGTGCCAGCAGCGCCCAAGCGGGGGCTATCACCGGGGAGCTGTTTTTT. It encodes CASSAQAGAITGELFF.

This chain joins TRBV28 and TRBJ1-5; D remains unclear. V dropped 3 bases and J dropped 4 bases, with 16 bases sitting between them. This CDR3 is 16 amino acids long. Germline V gene lookup returns CDR1 MDHEN and CDR2 SYDVKM. The CDR3 sequence: CASSFGEPEQNQPQHF. The CDR3 bases are TGTGCCAGCAGTTTCGGGGAACCCGAGCAAAATCAGCCCCAGCATTTT.

The V and J genes are TRBV27 and TRBJ1-3, with D unclear. The CDR3 has 11 residues. The V and J ends lost 10 bases and 0 bases respectively, with 4 bases between them. Germline lookup yields CDR1 MNHEY and CDR2 SMNVEV (reference sequence). CDR3 protein: CATLSGNTIYF. CDR3 bases: TGTGCCACCCTCTCTGGAAACACCATATATTTT.

This chain joins TRBV5-4 and TRBJ2-7; 11 positions agree with TRBD2. J was trimmed by 0 bases and V by 3 bases; bases with no gene match: 2. This CDR3 contains 15 residues. CDR1 SGHNT and CDR2 YYREEE come from the germline V gene (reference sequence). The CDR3 sequence is CASSSTSGSSYEQYF. DNA of the CDR3: TGTGCCAGCAGCTCAACTAGCGGGAGCTCCTACGAGCAGTACTTC.

The gene calls are TRBV7-8 and TRBJ2-1, with a weak D call TRBD2 (7 bases). This CDR3 is built from 15 residues. Germline CDR1 is SGHVS and CDR2 is FQNEAQ. The V end was cut by 3 bases, the J end by 6 bases, with 15 bases between. DNA for the CDR3: TGTGCCAGCAGCTTGGCGGGGGCCGCGTTCAATGAGCAGTTCTTC. Amino acids: CASSLAGAAFNEQFF.

This chain connects TRBV30 to TRBJ1-2; 8 bases match TRBD1. CDR3 length equals 14 residues. Germline assignment: CDR1 GTSNPN and CDR2 SVGIG (reference sequence). V shed 3 bases and J 8 bases; nucleotides not matched to a gene: 11. The CDR3 loop is CAWSPHQGAGGYTF. The DNA of the CDR3 is TGTGCCTGGAGCCCCCACCAGGGGGCTGGGGGCTACACCTTC.

V and J are TRBV3-1 (or the pseudogene TRBV3-2) and TRBJ1-4; 10 positions agree with TRBD1. V was pared by 5 bases and J by 8 bases, with 8 bases of the junction left unmatched. The CDR3 length is 15 residues. Germline CDR1 reads LGHDT; CDR2 reads YNNKEL (reference sequence). In DNA, the CDR3 is TGTGCCAGCAGCTTTCGGACAGGGGGAAGCGAAAAACTGTTTTTT. The encoded protein is CASSFRTGGSEKLFF.

V usage is TRBV7-9 and J usage is TRBJ2-7; D might be TRBD1 (6 bases). Trimming pared 5 bases from V and 2 bases from J, leaving 19 bases between. The CDR3 extends over 16 amino acids. Germline V gene lookup returns CDR1 SEHNR and CDR2 FQNEAQ (reference sequence). The CDR3 DNA reads TGTGCCAGCAGCCCTAGGTCTGCAGGGGCTACCTACGAGCAGTACTTC. Translated, it gives CASSPRSAGATYEQYF. Using reference TRBV7-9 and TRBJ2-7 for the parts outside the CDR3, the full variable domain is DTGVSQNPRHKITKRGQNVTFRCDPISEHNRLYWYRQTLGQGPEFLTYFQNEAQLEKSRLLSDRFSAERPKGSFSTLEIQRTEQGDSAMYLCASSPRSAGATYEQYFGPGTRLTVT.

This chain connects TRBV7-6 to TRBJ2-1; 8 bases line up with TRBD2. V shed 1 base and J 2 bases; nucleotides not matched to a gene: 16. The CDR3 has 20 residues. Germline V gene lookup returns CDR1 SGHVS and CDR2 FNYEAQ. CDR3 DNA: TGTGCCAGCAGCTTAGGTCCCCGGATTCAGCGGGAGTATGCCTACAATGAGCAGTTCTTC. The encoded protein is CASSLGPRIQREYAYNEQFF.

The gene calls are TRBV14 and TRBJ1-3; possible D gene TRBD1, 6 bases. Trimming left V 1 base short and J 16 bases short, with 29 bases between. The CDR3 is 17 residues long. Per germline, CDR1 SGHDN and CDR2 FVKESK. The DNA for the CDR3 is TGTGCCAGCAGCCAAGCCCATCTCGGCAGGGGAGGAAACACCCCCTATTTT. Translation: CASSQAHLGRGGNTPYF. Full variable domain (outside the CDR3, taken from reference TRBV14 and TRBJ1-3): EAGVTQFPSHSVIEKGQTVTLRCDPISGHDNLYWYRRVMGKEIKFLLHFVKESKQDESGMPNNRFLAERTGGTYSTLKVQPAELEDSGVYFCASSQAHLGRGGNTPYFGEGSWLTVV.

This chain uses TRBV2 with TRBJ2-7, with 7 bases lining up with TRBD1. Germline V lookup: CDR1 SNHLY, CDR2 FYNNEI. This CDR3 contains 14 residues. The V gene end was trimmed by 6 bases and the J gene end by 2 bases; junction bases not matched to a gene: 7. DNA of the CDR3: TGTGCCAGCAGAATAGGGACAGAAACCTACGAGCAGTACTTC. Encoded protein: CASRIGTETYEQYF.

The genes are TRBV11-2 and TRBJ1-1; D is unclear. This CDR3 spans 15 amino acids. CDR1 is SGHAT and CDR2 is FQNNGV in the germline V gene. V dropped 0 bases and J dropped 6 bases, with 14 bases sitting between them. The CDR3 sequence is CASSLEGGMGAEAFF. Here the CDR3 DNA reads TGTGCCAGCAGCTTAGAGGGAGGGATGGGCGCTGAAGCTTTCTTT.

The chain is built from TRBV3-1 (or the pseudogene TRBV3-2) and TRBJ1-2; D is perhaps TRBD1 (6 bases). V was clipped by 6 bases and J by 3 bases, with 20 bases between them. This CDR3 comprises 16 residues. CDR1 and CDR2 (germline): LGHDT, YNNKEL (reference sequence). The CDR3 DNA is TGTGCCAGCAGGGCTACCTCTCAGGGGCTTCACTATGGCTACACCTTC. Residues: CASRATSQGLHYGYTF.

This sequence joins TRBV5-1 and TRBJ2-1; D may be TRBD1 (5 bases). Germline lookup yields CDR1 SGHRS and CDR2 YFSETQ. Trimming cost V 0 bases and J 4 bases, with 8 bases left between them. CDR3 length: 14 amino acids. CDR3 loop: CASSLGQTYNEQFF. The CDR3, as DNA: TGCGCCAGCAGCTTGGGACAGACATACAATGAGCAGTTCTTC.

The rearrangement uses TRBV3-1 (or the pseudogene TRBV3-2) and TRBJ2-7; 14 nucleotides line up with TRBD2. CDR3 length: 13 residues. V dropped 11 bases and J dropped 5; count of bases not matched to a gene: 5. Germline lookup yields CDR1 LGHDT and CDR2 YNNKEL (reference sequence). For the CDR3, the DNA is TGTGCCGGAGGGACTAGCGGGAGCGACGAGCAGTACTTC. It codes for CAGGTSGSDEQYF.

For this clone: The same CDR3 arises from other DNA sequences in this sample as well. V and J are TRBV7-2 and TRBJ2-7; D uncertain. Germline-derived CDR1 and CDR2 are SGHTA and FQGNSA. V was clipped by 2 bases and J by 3 bases, with 5 bases between them. The CDR3 is 12 residues long. CDR3 DNA: TGTGCCAGCAGCTTAATTGGCTACGAGCAGTACTTC. It is translated as CASSLIGYEQYF.

The J gene is TRBJ1-4, the V gene TRBV12-3 or TRBV12-4; D gene uncertain. V lost 5 bases to trimming and J lost 11 bases, with 12 bases between them. This CDR3 has 12 amino acids. CDR3 nucleotide sequence: TGTGCCAGCAGTCTCACCAGCTTGAAACTGTTTTTT. Translating gives CASSLTSLKLFF.